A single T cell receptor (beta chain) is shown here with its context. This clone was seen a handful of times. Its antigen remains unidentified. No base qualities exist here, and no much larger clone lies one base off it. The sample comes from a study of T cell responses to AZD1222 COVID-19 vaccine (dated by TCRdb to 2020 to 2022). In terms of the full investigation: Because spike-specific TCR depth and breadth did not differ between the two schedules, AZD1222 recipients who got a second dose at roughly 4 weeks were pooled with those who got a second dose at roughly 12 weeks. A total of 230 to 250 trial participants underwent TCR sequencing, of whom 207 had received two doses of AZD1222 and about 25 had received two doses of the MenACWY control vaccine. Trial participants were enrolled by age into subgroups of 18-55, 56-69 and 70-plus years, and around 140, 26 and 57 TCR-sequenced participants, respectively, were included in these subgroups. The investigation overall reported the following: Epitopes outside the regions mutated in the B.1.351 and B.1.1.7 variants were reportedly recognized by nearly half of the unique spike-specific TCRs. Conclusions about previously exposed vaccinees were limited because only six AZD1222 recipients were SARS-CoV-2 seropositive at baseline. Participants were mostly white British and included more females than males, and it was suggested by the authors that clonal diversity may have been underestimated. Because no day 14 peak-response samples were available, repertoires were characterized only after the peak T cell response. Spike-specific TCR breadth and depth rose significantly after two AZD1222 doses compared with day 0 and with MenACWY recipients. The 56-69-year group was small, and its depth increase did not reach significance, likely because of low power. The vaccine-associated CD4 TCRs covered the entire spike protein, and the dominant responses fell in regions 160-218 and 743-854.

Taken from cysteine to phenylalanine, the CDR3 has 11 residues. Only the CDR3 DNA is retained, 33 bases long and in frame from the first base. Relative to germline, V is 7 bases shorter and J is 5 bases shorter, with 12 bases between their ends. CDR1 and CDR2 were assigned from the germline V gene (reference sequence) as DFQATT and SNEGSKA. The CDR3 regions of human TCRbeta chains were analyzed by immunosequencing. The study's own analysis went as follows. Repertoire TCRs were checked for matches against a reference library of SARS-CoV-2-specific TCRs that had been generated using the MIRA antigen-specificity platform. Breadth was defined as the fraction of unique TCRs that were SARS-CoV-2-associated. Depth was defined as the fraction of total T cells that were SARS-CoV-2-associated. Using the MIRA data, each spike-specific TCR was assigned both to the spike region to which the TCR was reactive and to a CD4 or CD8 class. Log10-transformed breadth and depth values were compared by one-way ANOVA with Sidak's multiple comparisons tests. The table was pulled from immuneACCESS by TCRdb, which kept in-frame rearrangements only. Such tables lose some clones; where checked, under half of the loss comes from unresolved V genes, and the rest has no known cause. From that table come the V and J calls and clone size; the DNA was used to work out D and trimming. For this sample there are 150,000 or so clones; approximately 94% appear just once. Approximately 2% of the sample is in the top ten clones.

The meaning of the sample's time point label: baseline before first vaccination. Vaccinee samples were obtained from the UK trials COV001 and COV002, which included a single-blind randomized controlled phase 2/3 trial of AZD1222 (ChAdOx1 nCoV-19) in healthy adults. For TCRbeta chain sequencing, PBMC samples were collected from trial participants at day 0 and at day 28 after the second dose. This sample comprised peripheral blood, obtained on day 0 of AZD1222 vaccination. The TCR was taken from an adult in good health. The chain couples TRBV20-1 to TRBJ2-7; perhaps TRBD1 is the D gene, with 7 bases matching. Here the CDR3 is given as CSGQGGNEQYF. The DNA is TGCAGTGGACAGGGAGGAAACGAGCAGTACTTC.